This T cell receptor (beta chain) was identified in a study of tumor and adjacent non-tumor tissue in lung cancer. A modified ARM-PCR protocol with three rounds of nested PCR amplified TCRbeta. TCRdb reanalysed the multiplex PCR reads using MiXCR and keeps one entry per CDR3 protein. Of tens of thousands of distinct CDR3 sequences listed, approximately 68% are singletons. Overall study findings and caveats: Patients with more diverse tumor TCRs had worse survival. TCR diversity was significantly greater in tumor than normal lung tissue. Normal lung showed higher cumulative top 100 clone frequency than tumor.

RNA was extracted from bulk tissue without any cell sorting. More than 3 cm separated this lung sample from the edge of the tumor. Donors were chemotherapy-naive, newly diagnosed lung cancer surgical patients in China, August–late 2014. Comment on this clonotype: Its antigen is undetermined.

The sample taken for sequencing was distant non-tumor lung tissue. The receptor was isolated from a woman in her forties or fifties with non-small cell lung cancer.

The CDR3 reads CASSIIDEQYF. In DNA, the CDR3 is TGTGCCAGCAGCATCATAGACGAGCAGTACTTC. The chain couples TRBV7-8 to TRBJ2-7; D remains ambiguous. In germline, CDR1 is SGHVS, CDR2 FQNEAQ. V dropped 5 bases and J dropped 5 bases, with 7 bases sitting between them. The CDR3 is made up of 11 amino acids.